These T cell receptor beta chains were read from a single sample in a study of CXCR3-negative and CXCR3-positive naive CD8 T cells. TCRdb reprocessed the 5' RACE reads and keeps a single row for each CDR3 protein, giving no DNA. The sample has roughly 80,000 distinct CDR3 sequences; the top ten hold 0.62%. Sequenced input: naive CXCR3+ CD8+ T cells from blood. These receptors were obtained from a human donor in good health. Some clones in this sample may be carry-over from other donors' samples. CDR3s include the opening cysteine and the closing phenylalanine or tryptophan. Only some rows state a clone size, as once, few, many or a class for expanded clones.

v_gene: TRBV20-1
len: 13
j_gene: TRBJ1-2
abundance: NA
CDR3aa: CSPTGTSGYGYTF

v_gene: TRBV4-3
len: 14
j_gene: TRBJ1-5
abundance: NA
CDR3aa: CASSQDGGDQPQHF

v_gene: TRBV19
len: 13
j_gene: TRBJ2-7
abundance: NA
CDR3aa: CASSPGGSYEQYF

v_gene: TRBV6-1
len: 14
j_gene: TRBJ2-7
abundance: NA
CDR3aa: CASSEVLGGDEQYF

v_gene: TRBV5-1
len: 13
j_gene: TRBJ2-7
abundance: NA
CDR3aa: CASNLEGGYEQYF

v_gene: TRBV12-3/TRBV12-4
len: 14
j_gene: TRBJ2-3
abundance: NA
CDR3aa: CASSLVADTDTQYF

v_gene: TRBV2
len: 15
j_gene: TRBJ2-7
abundance: NA
CDR3aa: CASRPFVGLSYEQYF

v_gene: TRBV29-1
len: 11
j_gene: TRBJ2-3
abundance: NA
CDR3aa: CSVLTTDTQYF

v_gene: TRBV28
len: 13
j_gene: TRBJ2-2
abundance: NA
CDR3aa: CASVSRDTGELFF

v_gene: TRBV20-1
len: 12
j_gene: TRBJ2-7
abundance: NA
CDR3aa: CSARFLTYEQYF

v_gene: TRBV20-1
len: 14
j_gene: TRBJ2-5
abundance: NA
CDR3aa: CSARTPGLQETQYF

v_gene: TRBV6-2/TRBV6-3
len: 12
j_gene: TRBJ2-5
abundance: NA
CDR3aa: CASSTILETQYF

v_gene: TRBV25-1
len: 13
j_gene: TRBJ2-5
abundance: NA
CDR3aa: CASSARQTETQYF

v_gene: TRBV7-2
len: 14
j_gene: TRBJ2-1
abundance: NA
CDR3aa: CASSKWTSGREQFF

v_gene: TRBV19
len: 13
j_gene: TRBJ1-1
abundance: NA
CDR3aa: CASSIGGPRGAFF

v_gene: TRBV28
len: 18
j_gene: TRBJ1-5
abundance: NA
CDR3aa: CASSLLNRGELGNQPQHF

v_gene: TRBV20-1
len: 19
j_gene: TRBJ2-1
abundance: NA
CDR3aa: CSAAGTSGEGVGSYNEQFF

v_gene: TRBV5-5
len: 14
j_gene: TRBJ1-1
abundance: NA
CDR3aa: CASSFSGPFTEAFF

v_gene: TRBV14
len: 16
j_gene: TRBJ2-2
abundance: large
CDR3aa: CASSQEDRGLVGELFF

v_gene: TRBV28
len: 15
j_gene: TRBJ1-3
abundance: NA
CDR3aa: CASRPPLSSGNTTYF

v_gene: TRBV27
len: 13
j_gene: TRBJ1-5
abundance: NA
CDR3aa: CASTGRGNQPQHF

v_gene: TRBV13
len: 15
j_gene: TRBJ2-5
abundance: NA
CDR3aa: CASSWGQGREETQYF

v_gene: TRBV5-1
len: 14
j_gene: TRBJ1-5
abundance: NA
CDR3aa: CASSPGTDNQPQHF

v_gene: TRBV4-1
len: 15
j_gene: TRBJ1-1
abundance: NA
CDR3aa: CASSQDSFVNTEAFF

v_gene: TRBV6-1
len: 11
j_gene: TRBJ1-1
abundance: NA
CDR3aa: CASIGGFGAFF

v_gene: TRBV5-1
len: 12
j_gene: TRBJ1-1
abundance: NA
CDR3aa: CASSPQGDEAFF

v_gene: TRBV25-1
len: 19
j_gene: TRBJ2-7
abundance: NA
CDR3aa: CASSEYFLEGLGGNYEQYF

v_gene: TRBV10-3
len: 17
j_gene: TRBJ2-1
abundance: NA
CDR3aa: CAISDLELGPSYNEQLF

v_gene: TRBV18
len: 14
j_gene: TRBJ2-2
abundance: NA
CDR3aa: CASSPPRRTGELFF

v_gene: TRBV29-1
len: 14
j_gene: TRBJ1-1
abundance: NA
CDR3aa: CSVRLGSVNTEAFF

v_gene: TRBV5-1
len: 17
j_gene: TRBJ1-5
abundance: NA
CDR3aa: CATHLHVRDFNNQPQHF

v_gene: TRBV5-1
len: 17
j_gene: TRBJ2-3
abundance: NA
CDR3aa: CASSIGRRQGRTDTQYF

v_gene: TRBV29-1
len: 13
j_gene: TRBJ2-7
abundance: NA
CDR3aa: CSVEDLSSYEQYF

v_gene: TRBV28
len: 13
j_gene: TRBJ1-1
abundance: NA
CDR3aa: CASSFPSPLEAFF

v_gene: TRBV7-2
len: 16
j_gene: TRBJ2-7
abundance: NA
CDR3aa: CASSWRRAGGFYEQYF

v_gene: TRBV27
len: 17
j_gene: TRBJ2-1
abundance: NA
CDR3aa: CASSLSAAPSSYNEQFF

v_gene: TRBV6-2/TRBV6-3
len: 13
j_gene: TRBJ1-1
abundance: NA
CDR3aa: CASSYRGETEAFF

v_gene: TRBV27
len: 15
j_gene: TRBJ2-2
abundance: NA
CDR3aa: CASTRQPSNTGELFF

v_gene: TRBV6-5
len: 14
j_gene: TRBJ2-7
abundance: NA
CDR3aa: CASSDRGLEYEQYF

v_gene: TRBV6-5
len: 16
j_gene: TRBJ2-2
abundance: NA
CDR3aa: CASSRPSGKNTGELFF

v_gene: TRBV20-1
len: 15
j_gene: TRBJ1-1
abundance: NA
CDR3aa: CSAKTGGWRNTEAFF

v_gene: TRBV29-1
len: 14
j_gene: TRBJ1-1
abundance: NA
CDR3aa: CSVVIAGRATEAFF

v_gene: TRBV28
len: 16
j_gene: TRBJ2-1
abundance: NA
CDR3aa: CASSLDTSGVYNEQFF

v_gene: TRBV20-1
len: 14
j_gene: TRBJ2-3
abundance: NA
CDR3aa: CSATLAGSTDTQYF

v_gene: TRBV14
len: 14
j_gene: TRBJ2-1
abundance: NA
CDR3aa: CASSQRTSGVEQFF

v_gene: TRBV20-1
len: 14
j_gene: TRBJ2-7
abundance: NA
CDR3aa: CSASDPGDPYEQYF

v_gene: TRBV28
len: 15
j_gene: TRBJ2-3
abundance: NA
CDR3aa: CASSLLVGDRDTQYF

v_gene: TRBV11-2
len: 15
j_gene: TRBJ2-7
abundance: NA
CDR3aa: CASSLEGRSSYEQYF

v_gene: TRBV7-8
len: 16
j_gene: TRBJ2-3
abundance: NA
CDR3aa: CASSFVGGGYTDTQYF

v_gene: TRBV30
len: 12
j_gene: TRBJ1-1
abundance: NA
CDR3aa: CAWGTGNTEAFF

v_gene: TRBV3-1
len: 14
j_gene: TRBJ1-1
abundance: NA
CDR3aa: CASSPKADGYEAFF

v_gene: TRBV29-1
len: 12
j_gene: TRBJ1-1
abundance: NA
CDR3aa: CSVEAVNTGAFF